These T cell receptor beta chains were read from a single sample in a study of cytomegalovirus exposure and HLA in healthy donors. Sequenced by immunoSEQ multiplex PCR; TCRdb stores in-frame clones only, minus some. This sample's table reports around 75,000 clones. Sequencing was performed on PBMCs. The receptors were gathered from a man between 35 and 55 years old in good health and CMV-seronegative. Each CDR3 is given with its conserved first and last residue. D genes are given only for firm matches. Not all rows give a size; the values are once, few, many and, for expanded clones, a class.

>TRBV10-3|TRBD1|.|TRBJ2-5
CAIRGGAETQYF
TGTGCCATCAGAGGGGGCGCGGAGACCCAGTACTTC
>TRBV18|TRBD1|.|TRBJ1-4
CASSPGQTGGEKLFF
TGTGCCAGCTCACCGGGACAGACAGGTGGTGAAAAACTGTTTTTT
>TRBV5-4|.|.|TRBJ1-5
CASSLFGEGQPQHF
TGTGCCAGCAGCTTGTTCGGGGAAGGTCAGCCCCAGCATTTT
>TRBV7-2|.|.|TRBJ2-7
CASSLVSGGSSYEQYF
TGTGCCAGCAGCTTAGTAAGTGGGGGGAGCTCCTACGAGCAGTACTTC
>TRBV28|.|.|TRBJ2-1
CASRAAPINEQFF
TGTGCCAGCAGGGCCGCCCCCATCAATGAGCAGTTCTTC
>TRBV18|.|.|TRBJ2-7
CASSPGQGGEQYF
TGTGCCAGCTCACCCGGGCAGGGGGGCGAGCAGTACTTC
>TRBV18|TRBD2|.|TRBJ2-5
CASSPRTSGVQETQYF
TGTGCCAGCTCACCACGGACTAGCGGAGTACAGGAGACCCAGTACTTC
>TRBV7-9|.|.|TRBJ2-3
CASSQGSEVDTQYF
TGTGCCAGCAGCCAGGGCTCAGAGGTAGATACGCAGTATTTT
>TRBV7-2|TRBD1|.|TRBJ2-7
CASSSAGGVYEQYF
TGTGCCAGCAGCTCCGCAGGGGGCGTGTACGAGCAGTACTTC
>TRBV14|.|medium-sized|TRBJ1-5
CASSQDLNQPQHF
TGTGCCAGCAGCCAAGACCTAAATCAGCCCCAGCATTTT
>TRBV5-4|TRBD1|.|TRBJ1-1
CASSRDRVSMNTEAFF
TGTGCCAGCAGCCGGGACAGGGTTTCCATGAACACTGAAGCTTTCTTT
>TRBV29-1|TRBD1|.|TRBJ1-6
CSVPLSGTGTISSYNSPLHF
TGCAGCGTTCCTCTTTCCGGGACAGGGACGATAAGCTCCTATAATTCACCCCTCCACTTT
>TRBV7-2|TRBD2|.|TRBJ2-5
CASSLSRGGETQYF
TGTGCCAGCAGCTTAAGTCGCGGGGGGGAAACCCAGTACTTC
>TRBV5-5|.|.|TRBJ1-4
CASSLYAGVGEKLFF
TGTGCCAGCAGCTTGTACGCAGGGGTGGGTGAAAAACTGTTTTTT
>TRBV30|TRBD1|.|TRBJ1-5
CAWVGQGRNQPQHF
TGTGCCTGGGTGGGACAGGGTAGGAATCAGCCCCAGCATTTT
>TRBV10-3|TRBD1|.|TRBJ2-5
CATGPTGGVQETQYF
TGTGCCACGGGACCTACAGGGGGCGTCCAAGAGACCCAGTACTTC
>TRBV5-6|.|.|TRBJ2-5
CASSLRFGSMETQYF
TGTGCCAGCAGCTTGAGGTTCGGGTCGATGGAGACCCAGTACTTC
>TRBV6-5|TRBD2|.|TRBJ2-1
CASSSGLATEQFF
TGTGCCAGCAGTTCCGGACTAGCGACAGAGCAGTTCTTC
>TRBV29-1|TRBD2|.|TRBJ2-1
CSVGKLAGRDNEQFF
TGCAGCGTAGGGAAACTAGCGGGGCGTGACAATGAGCAGTTCTTC
>TRBV7-2|TRBD2|.|TRBJ2-7
CASSLGAGGSYEQYF
TGTGCCAGCAGCTTAGGAGCGGGAGGCTCCTACGAGCAGTACTTC
>TRBV29-1|.|.|TRBJ2-3
CSSGLGGDTDTQYF
TGCAGCTCTGGACTAGGGGGAGACACAGATACGCAGTATTTT
>TRBV27|TRBD1|.|TRBJ2-5
CASSLTSGQGQETQYF
TGTGCCAGCAGTCTAACTTCTGGACAGGGCCAAGAGACCCAGTACTTC
>TRBV5-1|.|.|TRBJ1-4
CASSFEFPGTGREKLFF
TGCGCCAGCAGCTTTGAATTCCCGGGAACAGGGCGGGAAAAACTGTTTTTT
>TRBV19|.|.|TRBJ1-4
CASSMVYTELFF
TGTGCCAGTAGTATGGTTTACACCGAACTGTTTTTT
>TRBV30|TRBD2|.|TRBJ2-3
CAWSRTGTSGIVPQYF
TGTGCCTGGAGTCGTACCGGGACTAGCGGGATTGTGCCGCAGTATTTT
>TRBV6-5|TRBD1|.|TRBJ2-7
CASSRRTGRYEQYF
TGTGCCAGCAGCCGAAGGACAGGGCGGTACGAGCAGTACTTC
>TRBV28|.|.|TRBJ1-5
CASSLTLGRSYQPQHF
TGTGCCAGCAGTTTGACCCTAGGCAGAAGCTATCAGCCCCAGCATTTT
>TRBV7-9|.|.|TRBJ2-7
CASSQLTGWVPSYEQYF
TGTGCCAGCAGCCAGCTCACAGGGTGGGTACCCTCCTACGAGCAGTACTTC
>TRBV28|TRBD1|.|TRBJ2-6
CASRENRGGANVLTF
TGTGCCAGCAGAGAGAACAGGGGGGGGGCCAACGTCCTGACTTTC
>TRBV19|TRBD2|.|TRBJ2-7
CASSIRLAGASGYEQYF
TGTGCCAGTAGTATTAGACTAGCGGGAGCCAGTGGGTACGAGCAGTACTTC
>TRBV6-1|.|.|TRBJ2-1
CASTNGANYNEQFF
TGTGCCAGCACGAATGGGGCGAACTACAATGAGCAGTTCTTC
>TRBV4-2|TRBD2|.|TRBJ2-1
CASSQAPSGIRYNEQFF
TGTGCCAGCAGCCAAGCACCTAGCGGGATACGCTACAATGAGCAGTTCTTC
>TRBV30|TRBD2|.|TRBJ2-7
CAWSPGTSGVYEQYF
TGTGCCTGGAGTCCCGGGACTAGCGGGGTGTACGAGCAGTACTTC
>TRBV5-4|.|.|TRBJ2-4
CASSLEAGAKNIQYF
TGTGCCAGCAGCTTGGAGGCGGGGGCCAAAAACATTCAGTACTTC
>TRBV4-3|.|.|TRBJ2-7
CASSLLRYSYEQYF
TGCGCCAGCAGCCTCCTCCGCTATAGCTACGAGCAGTACTTC
>TRBV30|.|.|TRBJ1-1
CAWSVSVNTEAFF
TGTGCCTGGAGTGTATCAGTGAACACTGAAGCTTTCTTT
>TRBV7-9|TRBD1|.|TRBJ1-2
CASGTADREASGYTF
TGTGCCAGCGGAACCGCCGACAGGGAGGCGAGTGGCTACACCTTC
>TRBV29-1|TRBD1|.|TRBJ2-1
CSVSTGGNEQFF
TGCAGCGTATCGACAGGGGGCAATGAGCAGTTCTTC
>TRBV6-1|.|.|TRBJ2-4
CASQDSLAKNIQYF
TGTGCCTCCCAGGATTCCCTGGCCAAAAACATTCAGTACTTC
>TRBV4-3|TRBD1|.|TRBJ2-3
CASSPKQGAPQYF
TGCGCCAGCAGCCCAAAACAGGGGGCTCCGCAGTATTTT
>TRBV5-6|TRBD1|.|TRBJ2-1
CASSLTGANIYNEQFF
TGTGCCAGCAGCTTGACAGGGGCCAATATCTACAATGAGCAGTTCTTC
>TRBV30|.|.|TRBJ1-5
CAWSVFGGAGQPQHF
TGTGCCTGGAGTGTCTTCGGGGGGGCTGGTCAGCCCCAGCATTTT
>TRBV30|.|.|TRBJ2-7
CAWSTQRVQYF
TGTGCCTGGAGTACCCAGCGCGTTCAGTACTTC